One sample yielded the 4 T cell receptor beta chains listed below, sequenced in a study of cytomegalovirus exposure and HLA in healthy donors. The repertoire was sequenced with immunoSEQ multiplex PCR; TCRdb's copy has only in-frame clones and lacks some. The table shows some 170,000 clones, with around 87% occurring only once. The sequenced sample consisted of PBMCs. These TCRs come from a woman aged 25 to 39 in good health and CMV-seronegative.

V gene TRBV7-6 combines with J gene TRBJ1-1; TRBD1 might be the D (5 bases). Germline CDR1 is SGHVS and CDR2 is FNYEAQ. V dropped 1 base and J dropped 6 bases, with 9 bases sitting between them. The CDR3 consists of 13 residues. CDR3 DNA: TGTGCCAGCAGCTTAGGGACAAGGGCTGAAGCTTTCTTT. Protein product: CASSLGTRAEAFF.

This chain connects TRBV18 to TRBJ2-7; D might be TRBD1 (6 bases). Germline loops: CDR1 KGHSH, CDR2 LQKENI. V dropped 3 bases and J dropped 3 bases, with 12 bases sitting between them. The CDR3 is 14 residues long. CDR3 DNA sequence: TGTGCCAGCTCACCCGGGGACACCCACTACGAGCAGTACTTC. This codes for CASSPGDTHYEQYF.

V and J are TRBV27 and TRBJ2-7, with 7 positions matching TRBD1. After removal of 0 bases from V and 1 base from J, the junction contained 9 bases not matched to a gene. This CDR3 is built from 17 residues. Germline V lookup: CDR1 MNHEY, CDR2 SMNVEV (reference sequence). Here the CDR3 DNA reads TGTGCCAGCAGTTTATCTGCACAGGGACAGACATCCTACGAGCAGTACTTC. This gives the protein CASSLSAQGQTSYEQYF.

The V and J genes are TRBV27 and TRBJ1-2; weak D call: TRBD1 (6 bases). Germline assignment: CDR1 MNHEY and CDR2 SMNVEV (reference sequence). Deletions cut 6 bases from V and 7 bases from J, with 24 bases between. This CDR3 has 16 residues. CDR3 DNA: TGTGCCAGCAGCCCGAGAGGGGTTGGGGGGGCTAGTGGCTACACCTTC. It translates to CASSPRGVGGASGYTF.